This T cell receptor (beta chain) is from a study of CD8 T cells in Susac syndrome. This clonotype was counted a single time. Germline V gene lookup returns CDR1 SGDLS and CDR2 YYNGEE. This CDR3 comprises 14 residues. V was trimmed by 3 bases and J by 5 bases, leaving 14 bases between them. RNA was extracted with the RNeasy kit, and a quantity of roughly 0.5 to 1 ug was reverse transcribed using random hexamers. TCRdb reprocessed the immunoSEQ multiplex PCR reads via MiXCR and lists one record per CDR3 protein. The sample lists under 25,000 distinct CDR3 sequences; approximately 93% were seen once. Sequenced material: CD8+ T cells from PBMCs. This chain links TRBV9 with TRBJ1-1; TRBD1 is a possible D gene (6 bases). This TCR came from a human donor in good health. The CDR3 bases are TGTGCCAGCAGCGCTACACAGGGTTGGACTGAAGCTTTCTTT. Translating gives CASSATQGWTEAFF.